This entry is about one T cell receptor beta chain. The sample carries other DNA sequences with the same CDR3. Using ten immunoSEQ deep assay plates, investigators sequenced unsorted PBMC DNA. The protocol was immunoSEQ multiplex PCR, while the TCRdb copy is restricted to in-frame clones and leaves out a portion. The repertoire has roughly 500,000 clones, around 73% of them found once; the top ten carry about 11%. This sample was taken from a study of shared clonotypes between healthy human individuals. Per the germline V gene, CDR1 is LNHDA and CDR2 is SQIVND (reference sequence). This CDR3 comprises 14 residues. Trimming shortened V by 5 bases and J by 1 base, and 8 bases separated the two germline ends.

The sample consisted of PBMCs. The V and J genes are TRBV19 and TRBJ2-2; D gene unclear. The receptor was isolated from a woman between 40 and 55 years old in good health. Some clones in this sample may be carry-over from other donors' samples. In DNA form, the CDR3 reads TGTGCCAGTAGTGAGACACAGAACACCGGGGAGCTGTTTTTT. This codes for CASSETQNTGELFF.